Detailed here is one T cell receptor beta chain. This sample is drawn from a study of identifying expanded T cells in peripheral blood. V was trimmed by 0 bases and J by 5 bases, leaving 14 bases between them. The V gene's germline CDR1 is SGHRS and CDR2 YFSETQ. The CDR3 covers 15 residues. Measured with immunoSEQ multiplex PCR; TCRdb has only the in-frame clones, and not every one. The profile shows over 100,000 clones, 88% of them singletons. Sequencing was performed on blood. The V and J genes are TRBV5-1 and TRBJ2-5; perhaps TRBD1 as D (5 bases). This receptor was identified in a person between 18 and 75 years old in good health. CDR3 sequence reads: CASSLGFTGVETQYF. CDR3 DNA sequence: TGCGCCAGCAGCTTGGGGTTCACAGGAGTGGAGACCCAGTACTTC.